This T cell receptor (beta chain) was recovered during a study of neurological immune-mediated disorders. Study-level findings and limits: In HTLV-1-associated myelopathy, TCR clonal expansion was greatest, whereas multiple sclerosis had the least, falling below healthy controls.

Time point meaning: technical triplicate 2. CDR3 length equals 14 residues. CDR1 and CDR2 (germline): MDHEN, SYDVKM. V was pared by 6 bases and J by 5 bases, with 13 bases between. This clonotype was detected ten times or more. What it binds is unknown. TCRdb fed the 5' RACE reads into MiXCR, producing one record per CDR3 protein. The repertoire holds 31,000 or so distinct CDR3 sequences, with 10% to 15% as singletons. V and J are TRBV28 and TRBJ1-4; D ambiguous. The TCR originated in a female donor with HTLV-1-associated myelopathy (HAM/TSP). The sample was CD4+ T cells from blood. CDR3 nucleotides: TGTGCCAGCAGACAACAGACTACCAATGAAAAACTGTTTTTT. Translation gives CASRQQTTNEKLFF.